Listed below are T cell receptor beta chains from one sample, sequenced in a study of naive and memory T cell subsets. TCRdb analysed the UMI-ligation and nested PCR reads with MiXCR anew, one entry per CDR3 protein. This table has around 140,000 distinct CDR3 sequences, approximately 18% appearing once. The material sequenced was naive CD8+ T cells from blood. These receptors all stem from a human donor in good health. The CDR3 runs from the conserved cysteine through the conserved F or W. A D gene is named only where the DNA matches it firmly.

v_call d_call cdr3_aa
TRBV7-9 . CASSLAGLGAFF
TRBV27 . CASSSDQTTGELFF
TRBV6-5 . CASSYVADNTGELFF
TRBV28 . CASSLWGLGGTDTQYF
TRBV7-9 . CASSLQELEAFF
TRBV27 . CASSLGSAWDEQYF
TRBV20-1 TRBD1 CSARRDRDGSYNEKLFF
TRBV5-1 TRBD2 CASSPSWTSAPYEQYF
TRBV11-2 . CASSSVDNYQPQHF
TRBV28 . CASSLEDSGNTIYF
TRBV4-1 . CASSQGHSQEAQYF
TRBV28 TRBD2 CASSYPDRGLAGGATSYNEQFF
TRBV12-3/TRBV12-4 . CASSKPGLEVEQYF
TRBV12-3/TRBV12-4 . CASNDDGGGPQHF
TRBV6-2/TRBV6-3 . CASSFPGYGYTF
TRBV7-9 TRBD2 CASSVSTSGRSYEQYF
TRBV28 . CASSFNGENTYEQYF
TRBV7-6 TRBD1 CASSPGTVLIWHEQFF
TRBV28 . CASNPKENNEQFF
TRBV5-5 . CASTRERYSNQPQHF
TRBV28 . CASSSGHNVEKLFF
TRBV28 TRBD1 CASSLKIRDRGSYEQYF
TRBV2 . CASSELLRDPSSF
TRBV4-3 . CASSQEVPSNQPQHF
TRBV29-1 TRBD2 CSVVRLPSLADYYNEQFF
TRBV12-3/TRBV12-4 TRBD2 CASSAWGLAGEDEQFF
TRBV2 . CASIGSSYEQYF
TRBV19 . CASSIGVGYNEQFF
TRBV7-9 . CASSTLTGPYGYTF
TRBV29-1 . CSVDPARESYEQYF
TRBV28 . CASRSPTTGTYNEQFF
TRBV5-6 . CASSLAYRDRGFF
TRBV3-1 . CASSLPDSTYEQYF
TRBV7-2 . CASSQRWGAYNEQFF
TRBV10-3 TRBD1 CAISARDSSYEQYF
TRBV28 TRBD1 CASSPASYRGSYEQYF
TRBV28 . CASSRRGTVAGQETQYF
TRBV6-1 . CASIHGYEQYF
TRBV7-2 . CASSWTDYEQYF
TRBV14 . CASSQGWWGEAFF
TRBV4-1 TRBD2 CASSQASGSWETQYF
TRBV7-6 . CASSLDSANEQFF
TRBV15 . CATSRLAGSTNEQFF
TRBV20-1 . CSARTGNTEAFF
TRBV4-3 . CASSQEGEETQYF
TRBV4-1 . CASSQDLGGSYNEQFF
TRBV27 . CASSQQGGGEYVQYF
TRBV28 . CASGASYNEQFF
TRBV28 . CASSLEGGYNQPQHF
TRBV19 TRBD1 CASSPRDRAPYGYTF
TRBV9 . CASSVAGTQETQYF
TRBV30 . CAWSVEFDEQFF
TRBV19 . CVSSIYGGSYNEQFF
TRBV11-2 TRBD1 CASSLLTGAYGYTF
TRBV12-3/TRBV12-4 TRBD2 CASSTGTSGRAGQETQYF
TRBV13 . CASSLFSGVPDTQYF
TRBV7-9 . CASSLGTAYGYTF
TRBV6-2/TRBV6-3 . CASSYTISGLAKNIQYF
TRBV6-1 . CASSEAGGLNEQFF